This is a list of T cell receptor beta chains from one sample in a study of blood T cells in healthy people across ages. Each CDR3 protein gets one entry after TCRdb re-called the 5' RACE reads with MiXCR. The sample shows 750,000 to 950,000 distinct CDR3 sequences, roughly 24% of them seen only once. The same specimen was also included in a second study, on T cells of mothers and their children.

The sequenced material came from blood. The receptors were sampled from a boy aged 5-17 years in good health. CDR3s include the opening cysteine and the closing phenylalanine or tryptophan. Fields, in order: J gene, V gene, D gene, clone size, CDR3 DNA, CDR3 protein. D genes are given only for firm matches. The size of a clone is reported for some rows only, either as once, few or many, or as a class for expanded clones.

j_gene: TRBJ2-4
v_gene: TRBV5-1
d_gene: TRBD2
abundance: .
CDR3nt: TGCGCCAGCAGCCTAGAGGCGGGGGGAGTTCCCAAAAACATTCAGTACTTC
CDR3aa: CASSLEAGGVPKNIQYF

j_gene: TRBJ2-4
v_gene: TRBV5-1
d_gene: TRBD1
abundance: .
CDR3nt: TGCGCCAGCAGCTTGGAGGGACAGCCCTGGGCCAAAAACATTCAGTACTTC
CDR3aa: CASSLEGQPWAKNIQYF

j_gene: TRBJ2-6
v_gene: TRBV29-1
d_gene: TRBD1
abundance: few
CDR3nt: TGCAGCGTCGTCGGCACAGGGGGTTGGAGTGGGGCCAACGTCCTGACTTTC
CDR3aa: CSVVGTGGWSGANVLTF

j_gene: TRBJ2-1
v_gene: TRBV27
d_gene: .
abundance: few
CDR3nt: TGTGCCAGCAGCAACTGGAGGGGCCTAATCAATGAGCAGTTCTTC
CDR3aa: CASSNWRGLINEQFF

j_gene: TRBJ2-1
v_gene: TRBV7-6
d_gene: TRBD2
abundance: .
CDR3nt: TGTGCCAGCAGCCCCCCCGGGACTAGCGGGGCCCATGCGCAGTTCTTC
CDR3aa: CASSPPGTSGAHAQFF

j_gene: TRBJ2-1
v_gene: TRBV9
d_gene: TRBD2
abundance: few
CDR3nt: TGTGCCATGGAGAGACGGGGGGGTAGCGGGGGCCTTTACAATGAGCAGTTCTTC
CDR3aa: CAMERRGGSGGLYNEQFF

j_gene: TRBJ2-5
v_gene: TRBV23-1
d_gene: TRBD2
abundance: .
CDR3nt: TGCGCCAGCAGTCAGTGGAGCGGGGGTACCCAAGAGACCCAGTACTTC
CDR3aa: CASSQWSGGTQETQYF

j_gene: TRBJ2-3
v_gene: TRBV12-3/TRBV12-4
d_gene: .
abundance: .
CDR3nt: TGTGCCAGCAGTTTGGGACCACGAGGCACAGATACGCAGTATTTT
CDR3aa: CASSLGPRGTDTQYF

j_gene: TRBJ2-5
v_gene: TRBV7-9
d_gene: .
abundance: .
CDR3nt: TGTGCCAGCAGCTTAGCGGGGGGGCCAGAAGAGACCCAGTACTTC
CDR3aa: CASSLAGGPEETQYF

j_gene: TRBJ2-3
v_gene: TRBV2
d_gene: .
abundance: few
CDR3nt: TGTGCCAGCAGTGAAGGCAACACAGATACGCAGTATTTT
CDR3aa: CASSEGNTDTQYF

j_gene: TRBJ2-7
v_gene: TRBV5-1
d_gene: TRBD1
abundance: .
CDR3nt: TGCGCCAGCACCACCACCCCGGGACAGGGCTCCTACGAGCAGTACTTC
CDR3aa: CASTTTPGQGSYEQYF

j_gene: TRBJ2-1
v_gene: TRBV20-1
d_gene: .
abundance: few
CDR3nt: TGCAGTGCTAGATGGGCCGGCAATGAGCAGTTCTTC
CDR3aa: CSARWAGNEQFF

j_gene: TRBJ1-1
v_gene: TRBV6-5
d_gene: .
abundance: few
CDR3nt: TGTGCCAGCAGTTACATGGGCCCAAACACTGAAGCTTTCTTT
CDR3aa: CASSYMGPNTEAFF

j_gene: TRBJ2-2
v_gene: TRBV4-1
d_gene: TRBD1
abundance: .
CDR3nt: TGCGCCAGCAGCCTAGGACAGGGGGTCACCGGGGAGCTGTTTTTT
CDR3aa: CASSLGQGVTGELFF

j_gene: TRBJ2-3
v_gene: TRBV20-1
d_gene: TRBD1
abundance: .
CDR3nt: TGCAGTGCTAGCTTCCTGGGACAGGGTGGAACCGATACGCAGTATTTT
CDR3aa: CSASFLGQGGTDTQYF

j_gene: TRBJ1-4
v_gene: TRBV27
d_gene: TRBD1
abundance: few
CDR3nt: TGTGCCAGCAGCAAAACAGGGGCCCTTGAAAAACTGTTTTTT
CDR3aa: CASSKTGALEKLFF

j_gene: TRBJ1-4
v_gene: TRBV18
d_gene: .
abundance: .
CDR3nt: TGTGCCAGCTCACCCGATGGGGCTGATGAAGAACTGTTTTTT
CDR3aa: CASSPDGADEELFF

j_gene: TRBJ2-2
v_gene: TRBV9
d_gene: .
abundance: many
CDR3nt: TGTGCCAGCAGCGTAGCTGCCAGGGGTCGAACCGGGGAGCTGTTTTTT
CDR3aa: CASSVAARGRTGELFF

j_gene: TRBJ1-5
v_gene: TRBV9
d_gene: .
abundance: few
CDR3nt: TGTGCCAGCAGCGCCGAGGAAACAAATCAGCCCCAGCATTTT
CDR3aa: CASSAEETNQPQHF

j_gene: TRBJ1-4
v_gene: TRBV12-3/TRBV12-4
d_gene: .
abundance: few
CDR3nt: TGTGCCAGCAGGGGCGGTGAGGGGGGCCGCGGTGAAAAACTGTTTTTT
CDR3aa: CASRGGEGGRGEKLFF

j_gene: TRBJ1-2
v_gene: TRBV10-3
d_gene: TRBD1
abundance: few
CDR3nt: TGTGCCATCAGTGAATACAGGGGTGACTATGGCTACACCTTC
CDR3aa: CAISEYRGDYGYTF

j_gene: TRBJ2-3
v_gene: TRBV29-1
d_gene: TRBD1
abundance: .
CDR3nt: TGCAGCGTTCCTTTACAGGGGCGAGGCGGCACAGATACGCAGTATTTT
CDR3aa: CSVPLQGRGGTDTQYF

j_gene: TRBJ2-6
v_gene: TRBV12-3/TRBV12-4
d_gene: .
abundance: once
CDR3nt: TGTGCCAGCAGCCGATGGATCTCTGGGGCCAACGTCCTGACTTTC
CDR3aa: CASSRWISGANVLTF

j_gene: TRBJ2-5
v_gene: TRBV20-1
d_gene: TRBD2
abundance: many
CDR3nt: TGCAGCGGACTAGTAGGAGGGCAGGAGACCCAGTACTTC
CDR3aa: CSGLVGGQETQYF

j_gene: TRBJ2-7
v_gene: TRBV19
d_gene: .
abundance: few
CDR3nt: TGTGCCAGTAGTTATGACTCGTCCTACGAGCAGTACTTC
CDR3aa: CASSYDSSYEQYF

j_gene: TRBJ1-3
v_gene: TRBV12-3/TRBV12-4
d_gene: .
abundance: few
CDR3nt: TGTGCCAGCAGTCCAAGAGGGGAGCACGGAAACACCATATATTTT
CDR3aa: CASSPRGEHGNTIYF